The clone carrying this T cell receptor (beta chain) has a handful of counts. The antigen remains unidentified. 60 Vbeta and 13 Jbeta primers were used in PCR. The data were produced by immunoSEQ multiplex PCR, yet TCRdb's version contains in-frame clones alone and is incomplete. The sample gives about 160,000 clones, around three quarters of which show up once; 2.2% is in the top ten. This sample is drawn from a study of cytomegalovirus exposure and HLA in healthy donors. Overall study context: From HLA-typed donors, an early data release held approximately 85 million unique TCRs.

V lost 5 bases and J lost 3, with 15 bases in between. The germline CDR1 and CDR2 sequences are MNHEY and SMNVEV (reference sequence). CDR3 size: 15 residues. Study-level results: The authors later found HLA-associated TCR beta chains more clonally expanded than equally common others. In a later analysis, at a false discovery rate of 0.05, 15,000 to 20,000 TCR beta sequences were associated with HLA alleles.

Specimen: PBMCs. This sequence originates from a man aged 50-60 years in good health and CMV-seropositive. The chain uses TRBV27 and TRBJ2-3; TRBD1 is a possible D gene (6 bases). The CDR3 DNA follows: TGTGCCAGCAGTCCCCCAGCGAGGGGGACAGATACGCAGTATTTT. Its protein product is CASSPPARGTDTQYF.